The rows below give T cell receptor beta chains drawn from one sample of a study of blood T cell repertoires in COVID-19. Using immunoSEQ multiplex PCR, the repertoire was profiled, and TCRdb retains in-frame clones only, with some absent. This table holds some 130,000 clones, more than 70% found once. The sample was peripheral blood. The receptors originated from a man in his sixties or seventies with acute or convalescent COVID-19. The CDR3 runs from the conserved cysteine through the conserved F or W.

TRBJ2-4 TRBV19 CASSIVGRGIQYF
TRBJ2-1 TRBV3-1/TRBV3-2 CASSLRGGGEQFF
TRBJ1-5 TRBV15 CATSSDTGGNQPQHF
TRBJ1-2 TRBV18 CASSHLPGQLPLYGYTF
TRBJ1-5 TRBV28 CASSPRQSDQPQHF
TRBJ2-2 TRBV5-1 CASSLLVGGSGELFF
TRBJ1-6 TRBV5-4 CASSLVSDYNSPLHF
TRBJ1-2 TRBV7-9 CASSSLGTGYGYTF
TRBJ2-7 TRBV7-2 CASSQFSHEQYF
TRBJ1-2 TRBV28 CASSFGGGGYGYTF
TRBJ2-5 TRBV15 CATSSGTKETQYF
TRBJ1-1 TRBV5-8 CASSPLGLGEVSAFF
TRBJ2-7 TRBV5-6 CASSRPTGGRYEQYF
TRBJ2-1 TRBV5-1 CASSLDPGEYNEQFF